Shown below are 25 T cell receptor beta chains from a single sample sequenced in a study of human versus mouse CDR3 diversity and MHC coevolution (dated by TCRdb to the late 2010s). Library preparation was by the immunoSEQ multiplex PCR assay. What TCRdb holds here is the immuneACCESS table cut down to in-frame rearrangements. Part of the clones is not present; checked against another copy, under half of the missing clones reflect an unresolved V gene, and the others are unexplained. The sample table records around 74,000 clones; approximately 90% of these occur just once. The leading ten clones occupy 0.15% of the sample. The sample was naive CD4+ T cells from blood. Explained via the paper, the cell subset or site label denotes: CD45RO-negative CD62L-positive naive CD4 T cells. Every receptor here comes from a person aged 25 to 75 in good health.

This chain joins TRBV10-3 and TRBJ1-2; D may be TRBD1 (6 bases). V lost 2 bases, J lost 1 base, and 14 bases lay in between. The germline V gene encodes CDR1 ENHRY and CDR2 SYGVKD. The CDR3 has 16 residues. The CDR3 region has the DNA TGTGCCATCAGTGAGAAATCAAAGACAGGTAACTATGGCTACACCTTC. Protein: CAISEKSKTGNYGYTF.

J is TRBJ2-3 and V is TRBV5-4; the match to TRBD1 covers 10 bases. The CDR3 is made up of 15 amino acids. V shed 0 bases, J shed 4 bases, and the junction held 2 bases outside the gene matches. Germline loops: CDR1 SGHNT, CDR2 YYREEE (reference sequence). This CDR3 reads CASSLAGQGSDTQYF. For the CDR3, the DNA is TGTGCCAGCAGCTTGGCGGGACAGGGGTCAGATACGCAGTATTTT. The full variable domain, in which reference TRBV5-4 and TRBJ2-3 provide the parts outside the CDR3, is ETGVTQSPTHLIKTRGQQVTLRCSSQSGHNTVSWYQQALGQGPQFIFQYYREEENGRGNFPPRFSGLQFPNYSSELNVNALELDDSALYLCASSLAGQGSDTQYFGPGTRLTVL.

The rearrangement uses TRBV19 and TRBJ1-2; 11 bases match TRBD1. Losses at the gene ends were 4 bases for V and 2 bases for J; bases not matched to a gene: 3. The CDR3 consists of 15 residues. Germline CDR1 is LNHDA and CDR2 is SQIVND (reference sequence). CDR3 sequence reads: CASSTGTGGNYGYTF. CDR3 DNA sequence: TGTGCCAGTAGTACAGGGACAGGGGGAAACTATGGCTACACCTTC.

This clone was recorded only once. The chain employs TRBV4-1 and TRBJ2-3; 8 nucleotides agree with TRBD1. The CDR3 totals 18 residues. With V trimmed by 1 base and J by 2 bases, 11 bases remained unmatched. Per the germline V gene, CDR1 is MGHRA and CDR2 is YSYEKL. The CDR3 loop is CASSQGTGKQRPTDTQYF. The CDR3 DNA reads as TGCGCCAGCAGCCAAGGGACAGGGAAACAAAGGCCCACAGATACGCAGTATTTT.

V is TRBV10-3 and J is TRBJ2-5; 14 bases agree with TRBD2. V trimming: 10 bases; J trimming: 5 bases; junction bases outside the gene matches: 6. The CDR3 sequence is 14 residues long. CDR1 ENHRY and CDR2 SYGVKD come from the germline V gene. CDR3 sequence (DNA): TGTGCCACCGGGAGACTAGCGGGAGGGGAGACCCAGTACTTC. It specifies CATGRLAGGETQYF.

The chain employs TRBV5-1 and TRBJ1-6; D not certain. V lost 4 bases and J lost 5, with 16 bases in between. Germline CDR1 is SGHRS and CDR2 is YFSETQ. The CDR3 totals 16 residues. Here the CDR3 DNA reads TGCGCCAGCAGCATTAATCCGGAGGGTAATAATTCACCCCTCCACTTT. Its translation: CASSINPEGNNSPLHF.

The chain couples TRBV2 to TRBJ1-1; D uncertain. CDR1 SNHLY and CDR2 FYNNEI come from the germline V gene. CDR3 length: 13 residues. The ends were cut back, 8 bases at V and 0 bases at J, with 10 bases in the middle. In DNA form, the CDR3 reads TGTGCCAGCGATGGCGGCTTGAACACTGAAGCTTTCTTT. Translation: CASDGGLNTEAFF.

The chain links TRBV11-2 to TRBJ2-1, with 8 bases that match TRBD1. The CDR3 sequence is 13 residues long. Germline V gene data show CDR1 as SGHAT and CDR2 as FQNNGV. Trimming removed 7 bases from V and 8 bases from J; junction bases left unmatched: 7. DNA of the CDR3: TGTGCCAGCACCGGACAGGGAATCTATGAGCAGTTCTTC. As protein: CASTGQGIYEQFF.

The V call is TRBV5-1, the J call TRBJ2-3; 13 bases fit TRBD2. CDR1 is SGHRS, CDR2 YFSETQ, per germline. Trimming took 7 bases from V and 5 from J; bases not matched to a gene: 7. The CDR3 length is 15 residues. CDR3 sequence: CASDAGTSGKDTQYF. CDR3 DNA: TGCGCCAGCGACGCTGGGACTAGCGGGAAAGATACGCAGTATTTT.

The rearrangement joins TRBV4-1 to TRBJ1-1; weak D call: TRBD1 (6 bases). The CDR3 sequence is 16 residues long. Germline V gene lookup returns CDR1 MGHRA and CDR2 YSYEKL. With 0 bases removed from V and 1 base from J, the gap between germline ends came to 12 bases. The CDR3 spells CASSQDGAGANTEAFF. Here the CDR3 DNA reads TGCGCCAGCAGCCAAGATGGTGCAGGGGCGAACACTGAAGCTTTCTTT.

The sample holds one count of this clone. This sequence joins TRBV2 and TRBJ2-7; 9 nucleotides line up with TRBD2. CDR3 size: 15 residues. Germline V CDR1 and CDR2: SNHLY, FYNNEI. J was trimmed by 3 bases and V by 5 bases; bases with no gene match: 8. CDR3 DNA sequence: TGTGCCAGCAGTATGTCTAGCGGGGTATACTACGAGCAGTACTTC. This gives the protein CASSMSSGVYYEQYF.

This rearrangement joins TRBV30 to TRBJ1-2; D is possibly TRBD1 (5 bases). The CDR3 is 15 amino acids. Trimming took 1 base from V and 0 from J, leaving 12 bases between them. Germline V CDR1 and CDR2: GTSNPN, SVGIG (reference sequence). The CDR3 spells CAWSENRLSNYGYTF. The CDR3 bases are TGTGCCTGGAGTGAAAACAGGCTTTCTAACTATGGCTACACCTTC.

The chain joins TRBV10-3 to TRBJ1-1, with 12 positions matching TRBD1. Trimming at V came to 4 bases and at J to 2 bases, leaving 8 bases not matched to a gene. Germline V lookup: CDR1 ENHRY, CDR2 SYGVKD. The CDR3 is 17 amino acids. The CDR3 DNA reads as TGTGCCATCAGTGCCCTCTCCGGGACAGGGGGCAACACTGAAGCTTTCTTT. Its protein is CAISALSGTGGNTEAFF.

The chain uses TRBV7-9 and TRBJ2-3, with 15 bases aligning to TRBD2. The germline V gene has CDR1 SEHNR and CDR2 FQNEAQ (reference sequence). V trimming: 3 bases; J trimming: 4 bases; junction bases outside the gene matches: 2. CDR3 length: 16 amino acids. CDR3 loop: CASSLGLAGGSDTQYF. The CDR3 region has the DNA TGTGCCAGCAGCTTGGGACTAGCGGGGGGTTCAGATACGCAGTATTTT.

This clone was recorded once. This chain joins TRBV6-1 and TRBJ1-1; TRBD1 matches at 7 bases. This CDR3 contains 15 residues. The germline CDR1 and CDR2 sequences are MNHNS and SASEGT. Trimming took 5 bases from V and 9 from J; bases not matched to a gene: 15. CDR3 DNA: TGTGCCAGCAGTTCCCGACAGGGACGCGAGAAAAAAGCTTTCTTT. Translating gives CASSSRQGREKKAFF.

This clone has more than one count but fewer than ten. V is TRBV7-9 and J is TRBJ1-6, with a possible D match to TRBD1 (6 bases). The CDR3 sequence is 14 residues long. V lost 5 bases to trimming and J lost 7 bases, with 12 bases between them. Germline loops: CDR1 SEHNR, CDR2 FQNEAQ (reference sequence). CDR3: CASSEQGLNSPLHF. The CDR3 bases are TGTGCCAGCAGCGAACAGGGATTGAATTCACCCCTCCACTTT.

Comment on this clone: This sample also contains other DNA sequences that code for the same CDR3. The rearrangement uses TRBV29-1 and TRBJ2-7; D uncertain. CDR3 length equals 11 residues. Trimming stripped 3 bases from V and 3 bases from J, with 6 bases between. Germline V CDR1 and CDR2: SQVTM, ANQGSEA. DNA for the CDR3: TGCAGCGTTGAGGTGAGCTACGAGCAGTACTTC. This translates into CSVEVSYEQYF.

The chain recombines TRBV28 with TRBJ2-5; 7 nucleotides agree with TRBD1. Germline-derived CDR1 and CDR2 are MDHEN and SYDVKM. The CDR3 is 14 residues long. V lost 2 bases, J lost 4 bases, and 4 bases stayed unmatched. The CDR3 DNA reads TGTGCCAGCAGTTTAAGGGCAGGGGGAGAGACCCAGTACTTC. Translated: CASSLRAGGETQYF. The variable domain in full, with the rest retrieved from reference TRBV28 and TRBJ2-5, is DVKVTQSSRYLVKRTGEKVFLECVQDMDHENMFWYRQDPGLGLRLIYFSYDVKMKEKGDIPEGYSVSREKKERFSLILESASTNQTSMYLCASSLRAGGETQYFGPGTRLLVL.

V is TRBV19 and J is TRBJ2-3; maybe TRBD2 (5 bases). The length of the CDR3 is 15 residues. In germline, CDR1 is LNHDA, CDR2 SQIVND (reference sequence). Trimming shortened V by 3 bases and J by 1 base, and 11 bases separated the two germline ends. As DNA, the CDR3 is TGTGCCAGTAGTATGGACGGAGGAGGCACAGATACGCAGTATTTT. Residues: CASSMDGGGTDTQYF.

The genes are TRBV7-9 and TRBJ2-1, with D maybe TRBD2 (6 bases). Germline V lookup: CDR1 SEHNR, CDR2 FQNEAQ (reference sequence). Trimming took off 3 bases at V and 10 bases at J, with 10 bases between the two ends. The CDR3 contains 12 residues. The CDR3 loop reads CASSFSGGEQFF. The DNA of the CDR3 is TGTGCCAGCAGCTTTAGCGGAGGGGAGCAGTTCTTC.

CDR3 region: CASSLAGVQETQYF. The CDR3 region has the DNA TGCGCCAGCAGCTTGGCGGGGGTGCAAGAGACCCAGTACTTC. The V call is TRBV5-1, the J call TRBJ2-5; D is possibly TRBD2 (6 bases). The V and J ends lost 0 bases and 2 bases respectively, with 8 bases between them. The length of the CDR3 is 14 residues. From germline, CDR1 is SGHRS and CDR2 YFSETQ.

V is TRBV5-4 and J is TRBJ1-6; D perhaps matches TRBD1 (6 bases). V gave up 4 bases and J gave up 6 bases, with 14 bases separating them. The CDR3 consists of 15 residues. Germline loops: CDR1 SGHNT, CDR2 YYREEE (reference sequence). The CDR3 region has the DNA TGTGCCAGCAGCCTCAACACAGGGTTTAATTCACCCCTCCACTTT. This encodes CASSLNTGFNSPLHF.

This chain links TRBV30 with TRBJ1-6; 7 bases map to TRBD1. V dropped 8 bases and J dropped 6; count of bases not matched to a gene: 16. The CDR3 has 16 residues. The germline V gene has CDR1 GTSNPN and CDR2 SVGIG (reference sequence). The CDR3 loop reads CAGGTSRTGANSPLHF. The CDR3 DNA sequence: TGTGCCGGAGGGACATCCCGGACAGGAGCTAATTCACCCCTCCACTTT.

This chain links TRBV5-1 with TRBJ2-1, with a tentative D call TRBD2 (7 bases). The V end lost 1 base, the J end lost 8 bases, and 16 bases lay between the germline ends. CDR3 length: 15 residues. Per the germline V gene, CDR1 is SGHRS and CDR2 is YFSETQ. The CDR3 loop is CASSLLGGANDEQFF. The CDR3 coding sequence is TGCGCCAGCAGCTTGTTGGGGGGGGCCAATGATGAGCAGTTCTTC.

This sequence joins TRBV6-6 and TRBJ1-4; D is perhaps TRBD1 (6 bases). Germline V lookup: CDR1 MNHNY, CDR2 SVGAGI (reference sequence). The V and J ends lost 4 bases and 11 bases respectively, with 17 bases between them. The CDR3 is made up of 14 amino acids. The CDR3 region has the DNA TGTGCCAGCAGTTCTCCGGGTGGGGGCCCGAAACTGTTTTTT. Protein product: CASSSPGGGPKLFF.